This T cell receptor (beta chain) was captured in a study of blood T cell repertoires in COVID-19. Across the whole study: Samples taken during acute and convalescent COVID-19 were collected in the United States, Italy and Spain. Nucleic acid was either cDNA or gDNA, and it came from T cells, B-cell-depleted T cells, or PBMCs.

V lost 5 bases to trimming and J lost 7 bases; unmatched junction nucleotides: 8. This CDR3 region has 15 residues. Germline values: CDR1 SEHNR, CDR2 FQNEAQ (reference sequence). In the authors' methods: Researchers report that nucleated cell counts were estimated from reference gene primer amplification. Data came from immunoSEQ multiplex PCR; TCRdb stores just in-frame clones and leaves some out. That table gives V, J and clone size, and the DNA gave D and trimming. The sample consists of 150,000 to 200,000 clones, approximately 90% of them appearing once. This clone has a single count. V is TRBV7-9 and J is TRBJ1-4; 9 bases are shared with TRBD1. Material for sequencing was peripheral blood. The receptor comes from a man between 18 and 29 years old with acute or convalescent COVID-19. The DNA of the CDR3 is TGTGCCAGCAGCCTAGGGGGGACAGGGATTGAAAAACTGTTTTTT. This sequence encodes CASSLGGTGIEKLFF.